These 2 T cell receptor beta chains came from one sample sequenced in a study of cytomegalovirus exposure and HLA in healthy donors (dated by TCRdb to about 2017). To prepare the library, the immunoSEQ multiplex PCR assay was applied. Entries here come from immuneACCESS through TCRdb and include only in-frame sequences with V and J called. Some clones fail to appear in such tables; in the studies checked, an unresolved V gene covers under half of the shortfall, and the cause of the remainder is unknown. The sample yields over 150,000 clones; around 88% were counted once. The top ten hold approximately 2.2% of the sample. What was sequenced was PBMCs. The receptors stem from a woman aged 18-29 years in good health and CMV-seronegative.

CDR3 amino acids: CASSPVTRGGIGSGANVLTF. CDR3 nucleotide sequence: TGTGCCAGCTCACCGGTGACACGCGGGGGTATAGGGTCTGGGGCCAACGTCCTGACTTTC. The chain couples TRBV18 to TRBJ2-6; 7 nucleotides line up with TRBD2. This CDR3 has 20 amino acids. V was pared by 3 bases and J by 1 base, with 15 bases of the junction left unmatched. Germline CDR1 and CDR2: KGHSH and LQKENI.

The genes are TRBV5-4 and TRBJ2-4; 12 bases are shared with TRBD2. The CDR3 is 17 residues long. V shed 3 bases, J shed 6 bases, and the junction held 10 bases outside the gene matches. Germline lookup yields CDR1 SGHNT and CDR2 YYREEE (reference sequence). In nucleotides, the CDR3 is TGTGCCAGCAGCTGGACGTTTGCTAGCGGGAGGGCAAACATTCAGTACTTC. This encodes CASSWTFASGRANIQYF.